This T cell receptor (beta chain) was recovered during a study of identical twins. Broader study findings: The authors noted that invariant MAIT and iNKT cells could partly confound zero-insertion analyses. Twin pairs had excess sharing that was weaker in beta out-of-frame sequences.

This CDR3 comprises 14 residues. Trimming shortened V by 4 bases and J by 0 bases, and 10 bases separated the two germline ends. The V gene's germline CDR1 is SGHRS and CDR2 YFSETQ. This clonotype was observed at least ten times. As yet, its antigen is unknown. TCRdb re-called the 5' RACE reads with MiXCR, one entry per CDR3 protein. The table lists around 570,000 distinct CDR3 sequences, more than 9% of them singletons. The data were also submitted as part of a second study, on yellow fever vaccine responses in identical twins.

This receptor was obtained from a woman younger than 35 in good health. The chain has TRBV5-1 and TRBJ1-1; no reliable D call. What was sequenced was PBMCs. CDR3 coding DNA: TGCGCCAGCAGCCCGACGGTTATGAACACTGAAGCTTTCTTT. Translated, it gives CASSPTVMNTEAFF.